These 5 T cell receptor beta chains originate from one sample sequenced in a study of blood T cell repertoires in COVID-19. Only in-frame clones appear in the TCRdb table, and some are missing; sequencing was by immunoSEQ multiplex PCR. The sample comprises some 250,000 clones, approximately 90% of which are singletons, and approximately 1.2% rests with the top ten. Source material: PBMCs or T cells enriched from blood (not recorded which). Source of these receptors: a human donor in a cohort exposed to, infected with or recovered from COVID-19 (not recorded which). The donor label of this sample is uncertain.

The V gene is TRBV29-1, the J gene TRBJ1-1; the match to TRBD1 covers 11 bases. V lost 3 bases to trimming and J lost 4 bases; unmatched junction nucleotides: 1. The CDR3 is 13 amino acids. Germline assignment: CDR1 SQVTM and CDR2 ANQGSEA. Here the CDR3 DNA reads TGCAGCGTTGAGGGACAGGGGGGCACTGAAGCTTTCTTT. Amino acid sequence: CSVEGQGGTEAFF.

The genes are TRBV12-3 or TRBV12-4 and TRBJ1-1; D is unclear. The V end was cut by 1 base, the J end by 3 bases, with 3 bases between. There are 12 residues in the CDR3. The CDR3 region is CASSLGDTEAFF. CDR3 DNA sequence: TGTGCCAGCAGTTTAGGAGACACTGAAGCTTTCTTT.

The chain links TRBV10-3 to TRBJ1-1, with D perhaps matching TRBD1 (5 bases). CDR3 size: 14 residues. The V gene's germline CDR1 is ENHRY and CDR2 SYGVKD. The V end lost 3 bases, the J end lost 2 bases, and 10 bases lay between the germline ends. CDR3 residues: CAISDPDSNTEAFF. CDR3 bases: TGTGCCATCAGTGACCCTGACAGTAACACTGAAGCTTTCTTT.

In nucleotides, the CDR3 is TGTGCCAGCAGTGAAGGGGAGGAATACACCGGGGAGCTGTTTTTT. Translated, it gives CASSEGEEYTGELFF. The chain links TRBV2 to TRBJ2-2, with TRBD2 as a possible D gene (6 bases). Trimming shortened V by 1 base and J by 3 bases, and 9 bases separated the two germline ends. Germline CDR1 reads SNHLY; CDR2 reads FYNNEI. The CDR3 extends over 15 amino acids.

The V call is TRBV7-9, the J call TRBJ1-5; possibly TRBD1 for D (5 bases). Trimming pared 1 base from V and 5 bases from J, leaving 12 bases between. The CDR3 totals 15 residues. CDR1 SEHNR and CDR2 FQNEAQ come from the germline V gene (reference sequence). DNA of the CDR3: TGTGCCAGCAGCTTAGGGTCCGGGGGAGATCAGCCCCAGCATTTT. The encoded protein is CASSLGSGGDQPQHF.